This T cell receptor beta chain appears in the sequencing data of a study of blood T cell repertoires in COVID-19. Turning to the study itself: T cells, B-cell-depleted T cells, or PBMCs supplied cDNA or gDNA.

In the authors' workflow: Reference gene primers were amplified, and this amplification served to estimate nucleated cell counts. Profiled with immunoSEQ multiplex PCR; TCRdb holds only in-frame clones, not every one. For V, J and clone size, that table is used; D and trimming come from the DNA. The data contain roughly 52,000 clones, 82% of them singletons. CDR3 size: 12 residues. Trimming left V 2 bases short and J 7 bases short, with 8 bases between. The germline gives CDR1 MRHNA, CDR2 SNTAGT. It was during active infection that Seattle patients were enrolled and then longitudinally followed. The clonotype originates from an elderly man with COVID-19, enrolled during active disease. This chain joins TRBV6-4 and TRBJ1-2; possibly TRBD1 for D (6 bases). The sequencing input was peripheral blood. CDR3 sequence: CASSDRGSGYTF. The CDR3 DNA follows: TGTGCCAGCAGTGACAGGGGGAGTGGCTACACCTTC.